This TCR beta chain was recovered during a study of blood T cell repertoires in COVID-19. Study-wide background: Specimens from acute and convalescent COVID-19 originated in the United States, Italy and Spain. Sources were T cells, B-cell-depleted T cells, or PBMCs; the material itself was cDNA or gDNA.

Some clones are missing from TCRdb's copy, which holds only in-frame ones; the method was immunoSEQ multiplex PCR. The sample has about 130,000 clones; 60% to 80% are singletons. Germline V gene sequence: CDR1 KGHDR, CDR2 SFDVKD. The CDR3 runs 15 residues. V lost 6 bases to trimming and J lost 5 bases; unmatched junction nucleotides: 6. J is TRBJ1-4 and V is TRBV24-1; 9 nucleotides agree with TRBD1. Sequencing was done on a sample of peripheral blood. The TCR originated in a man between 60 and 75 years old with acute or convalescent COVID-19. The CDR3 is CATSRGGTGNEKLFF. CDR3 sequence (DNA): TGTGCCACCAGTAGGGGAGGGACAGGGAATGAAAAACTGTTTTTT.